This paragraph reports one T cell receptor (beta chain). Its cognate antigen is unknown. Germline V gives CDR1 MNHNS, CDR2 SASEGT. The CDR3 runs to 12 residues. V shed 9 bases, J shed 9 bases, and the junction held 6 bases outside the gene matches. Each CDR3 protein gets one entry after TCRdb re-called the reads with MiXCR. The repertoire holds about 770,000 distinct CDR3 sequences, with just under 30% as singletons. The sample is drawn from a study of T cell repertoires in cytomegalovirus infection. Overall study results and limits: HLA-C-restricted, CMV-specific TCR beta clonotypes were dominant ex vivo. There were carriers of CMV plus the relevant HLA, and cumulative public TCR beta family frequency identified them.

Sequencing used cultured CD8+ T cells from PBMCs, obtained from culture after CMV antigen stimulation. The chain uses TRBV6-1 and TRBJ2-1; 9 bases map to TRBD2. This clonotype was sampled from a human donor in good health (CMV status not recorded). Some clones in this sample may be carry-over from other donors' samples. The CDR3 DNA reads TGTGCCAGTGTTGAAGCGGGGGGTGAGCAGTTCTTC. Protein product: CASVEAGGEQFF.